A single sample is the source of the 10 T cell receptor beta chains below, sequenced in a study of Ad26.COV2.S vaccination and SARS-CoV-2 variants (TCRdb year 2021). According to the study, the label for this sample's treatment or condition signals: some 19 received Ad26.COV2.S at low or high dose, single or two shots; about 5 received placebo; per-sample allocation not given. For vaccine and placebo recipients, repertoires were sequenced using samples collected on day 63 after the first injection. To prepare the library, the immunoSEQ multiplex PCR assay was applied. The table comes from immuneACCESS by way of TCRdb, which keeps in-frame sequences with V and J called. Part of the clones is missing from these tables; in studies checked, under half for an unresolved V gene and the rest for unknown reasons. The table for this sample lists 440,000 or so clones; approximately 90% of them were counted only once. About 1.7% of the sample belongs to the ten largest clones.

The source was peripheral blood, collected in a trial of Ad26.COV2.S vaccine versus placebo. All receptors derive from a person between 18 and 59 years old who received the Ad26.COV2.S COVID-19 vaccine or a placebo.

The chain has TRBV5-8 and TRBJ1-1; D is possibly TRBD1 (6 bases). This CDR3 is 13 amino acids long. CDR1 SGHTS and CDR2 YDEGEE come from the germline V gene. Deletions cut 1 base from V and 11 bases from J, with 15 bases between. CDR3 nucleotides: TGTGCCAGCAGCTTGATCCAGGGGCCGTACGCTTTCTTT. Translated, it gives CASSLIQGPYAFF. Full variable domain (outside the CDR3, taken from reference TRBV5-8 and TRBJ1-1): EAGVTQSPTHLIKTRGQQATLRCSPISGHTSVYWYQQALGLGLQFLLWYDEGEERNRGNFPPRFSGRQFPNYSSELNVNALELEDSALYLCASSLIQGPYAFFGQGTRLTVV.

The chain employs TRBV7-2 and TRBJ1-3; TRBD1 matches 8 bases. V lost 2 bases to trimming and J lost 2 bases; unmatched junction nucleotides: 8. Germline CDR1 is SGHTA and CDR2 is FQGNSA. The CDR3 totals 17 residues. The CDR3 DNA follows: TGTGCCAGCAGCTTAAGGGTGCTGGACAGGGCTGGAAACACCATATATTTT. As protein: CASSLRVLDRAGNTIYF.

The chain links TRBV19 to TRBJ1-1, with D tentatively TRBD1 (5 bases). V was pared by 5 bases and J by 5 bases, with 12 bases between. CDR1 and CDR2 (germline): LNHDA, SQIVND (reference sequence). The CDR3 runs to 13 residues. The DNA of the CDR3 is TGTGCCAGTAGTGTATCAGGGAGAACTGAAGCTTTCTTT. Amino acid sequence: CASSVSGRTEAFF.

This clone came up once. This chain joins TRBV28 and TRBJ1-2, with unresolved D. V lost 6 bases and J 2 bases, leaving 19 bases between the germline ends. This CDR3 has 16 amino acids. Germline V gene lookup returns CDR1 MDHEN and CDR2 SYDVKM. DNA of the CDR3: TGTGCCAGCAGCCCACGGCAGGTCGCGAAAAACTATGGCTACACCTTC. Translation: CASSPRQVAKNYGYTF.

This rearrangement joins TRBV18 to TRBJ2-1; 9 bases map to TRBD1. Germline-derived CDR1 and CDR2 are KGHSH and LQKENI. The J segment lost 4 bases and the V segment lost 7 bases, leaving 5 bases of the junction unmatched. The CDR3 covers 14 residues. CDR3 nucleotide sequence: TGTGCCAGCTTCACCGGGACAGGGTACAATGAGCAGTTCTTC. This gives the protein CASFTGTGYNEQFF.

The count of this clone is one. The chain's CDR3 is CASGGYPDYGYTF. For the CDR3, the DNA is TGTGCTAGTGGGGGGTATCCGGACTATGGCTACACCTTC. The chain is built from TRBV12-5 and TRBJ1-2; D is unresolved. The CDR3 spans 13 residues. The ends were cut back, 6 bases at V and 3 bases at J, with 11 bases in the middle. Germline V gene data show CDR1 as LGHNT and CDR2 as FRNRAP.

This chain connects TRBV2 to TRBJ1-3; D gene unclear. V was cut by 5 bases and J by 0 bases, with 11 bases left in between. This CDR3 has 15 residues. Per germline, CDR1 SNHLY and CDR2 FYNNEI. The CDR3 DNA reads TGTGCCAGCAGTAACCAACAGAACTCTGGAAACACCATATATTTT. Translating it yields CASSNQQNSGNTIYF.

This chain connects TRBV7-6 to TRBJ1-3; 10 nucleotides line up with TRBD1. The germline V gene encodes CDR1 SGHVS and CDR2 FNYEAQ. Germline trimming cut 0 bases from V and 0 bases from J; bases unmatched to any gene: 5. The CDR3 has 18 amino acids. CDR3 nucleotides: TGTGCCAGCAGCTTAGCGCGGGACAGGGGCCCCTCTGGAAACACCATATATTTT. It specifies CASSLARDRGPSGNTIYF.

The CDR3 loop reads CASSSPGTSGGSFSYEQYF. In DNA form, the CDR3 reads TGTGCCAGCAGCTCCCCTGGGACTAGCGGGGGGTCCTTCTCCTACGAGCAGTACTTC. This chain links TRBV7-2 with TRBJ2-7, with 15 bases matching TRBD2. This CDR3 region has 19 residues. J lost 0 bases, V lost 4 bases, and 10 bases had no gene match. In germline, CDR1 is SGHTA, CDR2 FQGNSA.

V and J are TRBV21-1 and TRBJ2-1. TRBV21-1 is given as a pseudogene. This CDR3 has 16 amino acids. Here the CDR3 reads CATDRRYASSYNEQFF. CDR3 in DNA: TGTGCCACCGACCGAAGGTACGCGAGCTCCTACAATGAGCAGTTCTTC.